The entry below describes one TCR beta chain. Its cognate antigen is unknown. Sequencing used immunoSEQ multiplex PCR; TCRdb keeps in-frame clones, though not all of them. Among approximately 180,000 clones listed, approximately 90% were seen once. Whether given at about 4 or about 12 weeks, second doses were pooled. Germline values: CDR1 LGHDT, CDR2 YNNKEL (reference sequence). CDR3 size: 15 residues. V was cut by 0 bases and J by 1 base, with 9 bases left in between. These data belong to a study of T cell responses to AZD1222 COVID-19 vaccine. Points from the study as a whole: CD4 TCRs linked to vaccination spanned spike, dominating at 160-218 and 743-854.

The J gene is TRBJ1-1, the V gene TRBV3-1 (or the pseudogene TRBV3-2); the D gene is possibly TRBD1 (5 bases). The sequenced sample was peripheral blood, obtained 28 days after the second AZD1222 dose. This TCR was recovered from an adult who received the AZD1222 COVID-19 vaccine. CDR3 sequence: CASSQEGQGNTEAFF. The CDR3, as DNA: TGTGCCAGCAGCCAAGAGGGGCAGGGGAACACTGAAGCTTTCTTT.